The T cell receptor (beta chain) under discussion was sequenced for a study of shared clonotypes between healthy human individuals. Study in general: Three plates each covered CD4 naive and memory; CD8 naive two, CD8 memory one.

The CDR3 has 16 residues. Germline V lookup: CDR1 MDHEN, CDR2 SYDVKM. The junction had 15 bases not matched to a gene; V was cut back by 3 bases and J by 8 bases. As for this clone: Its specificity is not known.

Data came from immunoSEQ multiplex PCR; TCRdb stores just in-frame clones and leaves some out. This sample has 1.5 million to 2.5 million clones, with about 95% found just once. Study conclusions and caveats: Represented diversity (both genetic and exposure-history) was limited by the small number of donors.

Terminally differentiated effector memory CD45RA+ cells were left out of the naive CD8 fraction, which was CD45RO-negative and positively selected for CCR7. The sequence derives from a man between 18 and 29 years old in good health. Sequences were obtained from naive CD8+ T cells sorted from blood. The chain recombines TRBV28 with TRBJ1-2; 7 positions agree with TRBD1. CDR3 in DNA: TGTGCCAGCAGTTTCCACCCTCGGGACAGCCTAGGGGGCTACACCTTC. It translates to CASSFHPRDSLGGYTF.